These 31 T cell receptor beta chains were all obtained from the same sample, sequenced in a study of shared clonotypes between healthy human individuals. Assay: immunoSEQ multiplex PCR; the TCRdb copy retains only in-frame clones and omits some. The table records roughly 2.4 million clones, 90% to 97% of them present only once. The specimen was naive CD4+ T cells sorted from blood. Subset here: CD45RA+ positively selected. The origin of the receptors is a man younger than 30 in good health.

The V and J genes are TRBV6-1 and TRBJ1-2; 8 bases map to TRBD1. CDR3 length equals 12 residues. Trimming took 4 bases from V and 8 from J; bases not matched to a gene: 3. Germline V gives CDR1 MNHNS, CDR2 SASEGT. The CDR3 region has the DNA TGTGCCAGCAGTGCGACAGGGGAAGGCTACACCTTC. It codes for CASSATGEGYTF.

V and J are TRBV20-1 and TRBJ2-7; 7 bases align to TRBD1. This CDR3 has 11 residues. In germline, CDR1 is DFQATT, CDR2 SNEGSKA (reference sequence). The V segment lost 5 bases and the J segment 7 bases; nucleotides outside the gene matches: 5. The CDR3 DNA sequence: TGCAGTGCTCTCGACAGGGCAGAGCAGTACTTC. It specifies CSALDRAEQYF.

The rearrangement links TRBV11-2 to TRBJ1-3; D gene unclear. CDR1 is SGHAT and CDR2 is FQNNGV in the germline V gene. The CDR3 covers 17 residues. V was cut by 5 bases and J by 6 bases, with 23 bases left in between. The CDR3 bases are TGTGCCAGCAGCCGTGTCAGGAGTAACCCATCAACAAACACCATATATTTT. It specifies CASSRVRSNPSTNTIYF.

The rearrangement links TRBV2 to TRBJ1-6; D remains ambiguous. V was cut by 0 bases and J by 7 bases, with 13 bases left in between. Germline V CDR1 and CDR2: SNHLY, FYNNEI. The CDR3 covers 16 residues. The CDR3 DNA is TGTGCCAGCAGTGAAGCCGGAGAGGATTGGAATTCACCCCTCCACTTT. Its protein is CASSEAGEDWNSPLHF. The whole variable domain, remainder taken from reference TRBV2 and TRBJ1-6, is EPEVTQTPSHQVTQMGQEVILRCVPISNHLYFYWYRQILGQKVEFLVSFYNNEISEKSEIFDDQFSVERPDGSNFTLKIRSTKLEDSAMYFCASSEAGEDWNSPLHFGNGTRLTVT.

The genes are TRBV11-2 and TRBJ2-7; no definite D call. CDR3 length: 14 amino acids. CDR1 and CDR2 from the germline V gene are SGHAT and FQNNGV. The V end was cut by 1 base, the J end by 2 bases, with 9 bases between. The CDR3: CASSLGPAPYEQYF. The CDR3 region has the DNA TGTGCCAGCAGCTTAGGGCCAGCCCCCTACGAGCAGTACTTC.

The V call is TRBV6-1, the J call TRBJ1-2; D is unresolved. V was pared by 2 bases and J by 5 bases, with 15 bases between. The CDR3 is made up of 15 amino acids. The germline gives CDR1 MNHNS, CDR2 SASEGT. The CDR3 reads CASSELPGTGYGYTF. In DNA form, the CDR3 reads TGTGCCAGCAGTGAATTGCCGGGTACGGGGTATGGCTACACCTTC.

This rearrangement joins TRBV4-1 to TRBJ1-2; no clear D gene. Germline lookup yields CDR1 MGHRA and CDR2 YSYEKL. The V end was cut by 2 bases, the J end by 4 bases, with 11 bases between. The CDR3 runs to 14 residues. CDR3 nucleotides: TGCGCCAGCAGCCAAATACAGTCCCCCTATGGCTACACCTTC. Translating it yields CASSQIQSPYGYTF.

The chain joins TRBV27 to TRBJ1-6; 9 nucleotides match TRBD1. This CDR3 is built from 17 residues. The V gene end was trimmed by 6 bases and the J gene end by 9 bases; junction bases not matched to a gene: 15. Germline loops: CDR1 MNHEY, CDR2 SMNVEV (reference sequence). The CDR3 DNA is TGTGCCAGCAGAGTTTCATCCCCCGGGACAGGGATTTCACCCCTCCACTTT. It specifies CASRVSSPGTGISPLHF.

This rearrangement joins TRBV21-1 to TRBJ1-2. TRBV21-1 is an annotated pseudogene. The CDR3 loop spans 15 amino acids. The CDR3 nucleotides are TGTGCCAGCAGCAAAGTGGAGGGGAGTTACTATGGCTACACCTTC. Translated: CASSKVEGSYYGYTF.

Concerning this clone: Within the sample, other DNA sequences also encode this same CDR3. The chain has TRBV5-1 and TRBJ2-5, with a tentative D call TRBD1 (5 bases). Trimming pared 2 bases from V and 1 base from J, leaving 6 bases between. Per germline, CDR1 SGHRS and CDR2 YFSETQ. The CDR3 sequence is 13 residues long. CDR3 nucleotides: TGCGCCAGCAGCTTTACAGGCCAAGAGACCCAGTACTTC. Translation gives CASSFTGQETQYF.

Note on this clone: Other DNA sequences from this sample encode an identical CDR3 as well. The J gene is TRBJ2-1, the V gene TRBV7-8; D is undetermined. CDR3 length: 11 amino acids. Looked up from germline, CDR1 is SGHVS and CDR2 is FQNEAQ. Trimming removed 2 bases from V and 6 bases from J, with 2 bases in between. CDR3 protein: CASSLRNEQFF. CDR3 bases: TGTGCCAGCAGCTTACGCAATGAGCAGTTCTTC.

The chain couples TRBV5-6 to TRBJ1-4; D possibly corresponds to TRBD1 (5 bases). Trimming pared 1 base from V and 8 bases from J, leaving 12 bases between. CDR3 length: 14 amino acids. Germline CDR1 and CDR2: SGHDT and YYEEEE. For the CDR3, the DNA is TGTGCCAGCAGCTTGCTGGGGGAGGAAGAAAAACTGTTTTTT. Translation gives CASSLLGEEEKLFF.

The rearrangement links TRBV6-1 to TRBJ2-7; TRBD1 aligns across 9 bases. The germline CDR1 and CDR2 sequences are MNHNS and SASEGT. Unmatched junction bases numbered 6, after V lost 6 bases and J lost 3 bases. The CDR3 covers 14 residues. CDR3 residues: CASSWTGAHYEQYF. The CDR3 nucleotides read TGTGCCAGCAGCTGGACAGGGGCCCACTACGAGCAGTACTTC.

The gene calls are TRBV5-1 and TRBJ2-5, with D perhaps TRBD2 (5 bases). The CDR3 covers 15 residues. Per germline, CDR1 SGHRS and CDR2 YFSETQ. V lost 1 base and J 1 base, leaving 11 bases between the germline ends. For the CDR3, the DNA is TGCGCCAGCAGCTTGTTAGGCGGGTCCCAAGAGACCCAGTACTTC. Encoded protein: CASSLLGGSQETQYF. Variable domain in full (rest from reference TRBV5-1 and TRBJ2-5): KAGVTQTPRYLIKTRGQQVTLSCSPISGHRSVSWYQQTPGQGLQFLFEYFSETQRNKGNFPGRFSGRQFSNSRSEMNVSTLELGDSALYLCASSLLGGSQETQYFGPGTRLLVL.

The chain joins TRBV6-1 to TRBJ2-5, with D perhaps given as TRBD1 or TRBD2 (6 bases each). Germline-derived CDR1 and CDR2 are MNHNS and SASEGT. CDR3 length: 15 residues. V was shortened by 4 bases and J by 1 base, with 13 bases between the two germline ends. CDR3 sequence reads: CASSVSQGLQETQYF. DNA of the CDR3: TGTGCCAGCAGTGTCTCACAGGGACTCCAAGAGACCCAGTACTTC.

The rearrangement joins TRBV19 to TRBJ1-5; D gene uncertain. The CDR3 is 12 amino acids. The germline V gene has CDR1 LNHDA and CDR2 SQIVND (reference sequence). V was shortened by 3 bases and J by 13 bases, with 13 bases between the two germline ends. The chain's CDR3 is CASSIAGPGQHF. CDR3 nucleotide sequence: TGTGCCAGTAGTATCGCAGGCCCGGGTCAGCATTTT.

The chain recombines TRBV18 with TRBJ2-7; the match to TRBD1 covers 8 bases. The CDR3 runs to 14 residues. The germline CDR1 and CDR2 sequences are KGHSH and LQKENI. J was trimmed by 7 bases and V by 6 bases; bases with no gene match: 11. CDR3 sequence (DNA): TGTGCCAGCTCCCTTGACAGGGGACCATCGGAGCAGTACTTC. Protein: CASSLDRGPSEQYF. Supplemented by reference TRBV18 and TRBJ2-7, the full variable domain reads NAGVMQNPRHLVRRRGQEARLRCSPMKGHSHVYWYRQLPEEGLKFMVYLQKENIIDESGMPKERFSAEFPKEGPSILRIQQVVRGDSAAYFCASSLDRGPSEQYFGPGTRLTVT.

CDR3 amino acids: CASSPTDMALYGYTF. The CDR3 nucleotides read TGTGCCAGCAGCCCGACCGACATGGCCCTCTATGGCTACACCTTC. This chain joins TRBV11-2 and TRBJ1-2; D gene unclear. This CDR3 spans 15 amino acids. Trimming stripped 5 bases from V and 4 bases from J, with 17 bases between. Per germline, CDR1 SGHAT and CDR2 FQNNGV.

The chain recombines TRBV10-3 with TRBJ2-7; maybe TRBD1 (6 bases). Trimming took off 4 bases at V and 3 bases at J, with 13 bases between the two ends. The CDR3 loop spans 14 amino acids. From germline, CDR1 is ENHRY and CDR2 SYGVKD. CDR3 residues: CAISAGRGLYEQYF. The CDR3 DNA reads TGTGCCATCAGTGCGGGCAGGGGTCTCTACGAGCAGTACTTC.

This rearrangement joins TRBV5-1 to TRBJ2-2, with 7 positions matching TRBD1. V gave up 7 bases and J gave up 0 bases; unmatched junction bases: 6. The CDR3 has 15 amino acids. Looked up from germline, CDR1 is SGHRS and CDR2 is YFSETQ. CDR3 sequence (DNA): TGCGCCAGCCTGACAGGGCCCTCGAACACCGGGGAGCTGTTTTTT. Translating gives CASLTGPSNTGELFF.

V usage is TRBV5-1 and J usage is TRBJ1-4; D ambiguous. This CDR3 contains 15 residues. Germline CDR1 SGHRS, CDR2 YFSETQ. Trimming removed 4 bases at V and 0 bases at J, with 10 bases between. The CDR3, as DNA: TGCGCCAGCAGCACGGGTGGAGCAACTAATGAAAAACTGTTTTTT. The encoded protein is CASSTGGATNEKLFF.

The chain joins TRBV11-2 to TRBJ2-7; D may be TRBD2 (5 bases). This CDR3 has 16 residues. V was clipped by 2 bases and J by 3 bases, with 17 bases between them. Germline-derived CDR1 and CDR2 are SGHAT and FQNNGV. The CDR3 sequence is CASSLTPEGSFYEQYF. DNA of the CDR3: TGTGCCAGCAGCTTAACGCCAGAGGGAAGCTTCTACGAGCAGTACTTC. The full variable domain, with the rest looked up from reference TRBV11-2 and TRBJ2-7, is EAGVAQSPRYKIIEKRQSVAFWCNPISGHATLYWYQQILGQGPKLLIQFQNNGVVDDSQLPKDRFSAERLKGVDSTLKIQPAKLEDSAVYLCASSLTPEGSFYEQYFGPGTRLTVT.

The CDR3 DNA reads TGTGCCTGGAGTGCCATTCTCCGAGGGGAGCTGTTTTTT. Its protein product is CAWSAILRGELFF. The rearrangement links TRBV30 to TRBJ2-2; D ambiguous. The CDR3 length is 13 residues. V lost 1 base and J lost 8, with 11 bases in between. Germline CDR1 is GTSNPN and CDR2 is SVGIG (reference sequence).

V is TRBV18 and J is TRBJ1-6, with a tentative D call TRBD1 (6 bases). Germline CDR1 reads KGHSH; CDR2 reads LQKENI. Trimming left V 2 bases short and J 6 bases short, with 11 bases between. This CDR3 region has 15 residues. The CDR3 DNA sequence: TGTGCCAGCTCACCAGAGAACAGGGCTAATTCACCCCTCCACTTT. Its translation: CASSPENRANSPLHF.

CDR3 bases: TGTGCCACCGCGGCCTTCGGCTCCCTCTCTGGAAACACCATATATTTT. Its translation is CATAAFGSLSGNTIYF. The rearrangement links TRBV10-3 to TRBJ1-3; D is undetermined. Trimming pared 10 bases from V and 0 bases from J, leaving 19 bases between. CDR3 length equals 16 residues. Germline values: CDR1 ENHRY, CDR2 SYGVKD.

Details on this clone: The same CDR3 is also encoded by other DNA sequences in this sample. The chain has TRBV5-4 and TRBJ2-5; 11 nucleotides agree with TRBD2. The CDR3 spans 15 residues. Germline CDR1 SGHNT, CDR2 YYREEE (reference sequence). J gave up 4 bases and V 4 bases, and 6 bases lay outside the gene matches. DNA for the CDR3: TGTGCCAGCAGCCCGGGCCTAGCGGGAGGAGAGACCCAGTACTTC. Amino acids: CASSPGLAGGETQYF.

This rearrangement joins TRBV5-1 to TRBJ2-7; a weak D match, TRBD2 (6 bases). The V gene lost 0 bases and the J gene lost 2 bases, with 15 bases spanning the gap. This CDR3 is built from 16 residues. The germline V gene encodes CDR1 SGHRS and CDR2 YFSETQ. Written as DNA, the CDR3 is TGCGCCAGCAGCTTGGCCCTTCACAGGACTACCTACGAGCAGTACTTC. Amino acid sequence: CASSLALHRTTYEQYF.

For the CDR3, the DNA is TGTGCCATCAGTGAGTCTGGGGGGCGAGGAGTTGAGGAACTGTTTTTT. It codes for CAISESGGRGVEELFF. This chain links TRBV10-3 with TRBJ1-4; tentatively, D is TRBD1 (6 bases). CDR1 and CDR2 (germline): ENHRY, SYGVKD. Trimming removed 0 bases from V and 12 bases from J, with 20 bases in between. The CDR3 spans 16 residues.

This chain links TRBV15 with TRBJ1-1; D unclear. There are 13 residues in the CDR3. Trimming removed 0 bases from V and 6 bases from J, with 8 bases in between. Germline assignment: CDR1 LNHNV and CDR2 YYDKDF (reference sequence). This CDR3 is CATSRDLLSEAFF. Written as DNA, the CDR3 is TGTGCCACCAGCAGAGACCTGCTTTCTGAAGCTTTCTTT.

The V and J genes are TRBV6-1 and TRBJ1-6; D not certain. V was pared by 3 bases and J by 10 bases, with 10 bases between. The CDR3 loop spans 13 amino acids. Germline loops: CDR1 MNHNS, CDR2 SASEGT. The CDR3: CASSETPGSPLHF. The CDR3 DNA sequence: TGTGCCAGCAGTGAGACCCCGGGATCACCCCTCCACTTT.

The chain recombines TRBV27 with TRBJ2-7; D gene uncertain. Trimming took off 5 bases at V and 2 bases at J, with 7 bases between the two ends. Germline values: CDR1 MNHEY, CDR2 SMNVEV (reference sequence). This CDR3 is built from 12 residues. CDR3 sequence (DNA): TGTGCCAGCAGTCCCGGCACCTACGAGCAGTACTTC. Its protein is CASSPGTYEQYF.